A selection of T cell receptor beta chains follows, all from one sample in a study of beta chain features in type 1 diabetes. TCRdb's table, derived via immunoSEQ multiplex PCR, lists solely in-frame clones and lacks some. Among hundreds of thousands of clones, approximately 9.9% were seen once, and the ten largest hold 1%. Material: central memory CD4+ T cells from blood. The receptors derive from a man younger than 45 with type 1 diabetes. Each CDR3 is given without its conserved first and last residue. Fields, in order: CDR3 protein, V gene, clone size, J gene. For some rows the clone size is stated as once, few or many, or as a class when expanded; others skip it.

ASSLMSVVLESEQY,TRBV28,-,TRBJ2-7
ASSFSGTGADEQF,TRBV18,few,TRBJ2-1
ASSPSAEDRAGNTIY,TRBV28,few,TRBJ1-3
ASSDQGQGYQPQH,TRBV6-1,-,TRBJ1-5
ASSRPSSTDTQY,TRBV7-8,few,TRBJ2-3
AWRGTGRNTIY,TRBV30,few,TRBJ1-3
ASSPTGKNPYGYT,TRBV18,few,TRBJ1-2
ASSTRDRQIEQY,TRBV13,-,TRBJ2-7
ASSEDRAGQPQH,TRBV2,few,TRBJ1-5
ASMQGRNTGELF,TRBV2,-,TRBJ2-2
ASRRGPTDTQY,TRBV11-2,-,TRBJ2-3
ASSLRDRRGDTQY,TRBV11-2,-,TRBJ2-3
ASEAGVTTGELF,TRBV5-4,few,TRBJ2-2
ASSLASGGAYEQF,TRBV7-2,-,TRBJ2-1
SVGGINGYT,TRBV29-1,many,TRBJ1-2
ASSRTGDSAIGYT,TRBV6-5,-,TRBJ1-2
ASPWTGGYEQY,TRBV5-4,few,TRBJ2-7
ASSSYSDTQY,TRBV18,few,TRBJ2-3
ASSPYLAGEGDTQY,TRBV7-9,-,TRBJ2-3
ASSLTEQGGETQY,TRBV7-8,-,TRBJ2-5
ASRRQIEKLF,TRBV21-1,-,TRBJ1-4
ASSQGNTEAF,TRBV14,many,TRBJ1-1
ASSVSLEPYEQY,TRBV7-9,few,TRBJ2-7
ASSPGFETQY,TRBV18,-,TRBJ2-5
ASSLIAYNEQF,TRBV28,many,TRBJ2-1
ASSLYKGYSPLH,TRBV27,-,TRBJ1-6
ASSESGGQGRETQY,TRBV25-1,few,TRBJ2-5